The 29 T cell receptor beta chains in this list originate from one sample, sequenced in a study of blood T cell repertoires in COVID-19. Method: immunoSEQ multiplex PCR; TCRdb's copy keeps in-frame clones and lacks some. The sample yields approximately 270,000 clones, 85% to 90% seen once. Sequenced material: PBMCs or T cells enriched from blood (not recorded which). The receptors here all came from a man between 40 and 49 years old who had recovered from COVID-19.

The chain has TRBV9 and TRBJ2-3; a weak D match, TRBD2 (6 bases). The CDR3 sequence is 16 residues long. V lost 2 bases and J 0 bases, leaving 13 bases between the germline ends. Germline CDR1 and CDR2: SGDLS and YYNGEE. The DNA for the CDR3 is TGTGCCAGCAGCGTGATTAGCGGAGCTAGCACAGATACGCAGTATTTT. Translating it yields CASSVISGASTDTQYF.

This rearrangement joins TRBV9 to TRBJ2-7; 9 nucleotides align to TRBD1. The length of the CDR3 is 15 residues. Germline V gene data show CDR1 as SGDLS and CDR2 as YYNGEE. V lost 4 bases to trimming and J lost 3 bases; unmatched junction nucleotides: 8. The CDR3 region is CASSPRTGDYYEQYF. As DNA, the CDR3 is TGTGCCAGCAGCCCCCGGACAGGGGATTACTACGAGCAGTACTTC.

The chain carries TRBV19 and TRBJ2-2; 7 positions match TRBD1. J gave up 6 bases and V 2 bases, and 3 bases lay outside the gene matches. This CDR3 contains 14 residues. Germline CDR1 and CDR2: LNHDA and SQIVND (reference sequence). CDR3 sequence: CASSILQGSGELFF. CDR3 in DNA: TGTGCCAGTAGTATACTACAGGGGTCCGGGGAGCTGTTTTTT.

V is TRBV5-1 and J is TRBJ2-7, with 7 positions matching TRBD1. V shed 4 bases and J 1 base; nucleotides not matched to a gene: 5. Germline CDR1 and CDR2: SGHRS and YFSETQ. The CDR3 loop spans 14 amino acids. As DNA, the CDR3 is TGCGCCAGCAGCCCTCCGGGACAGTCCTACGAGCAGTACTTC. Protein: CASSPPGQSYEQYF.

The V and J genes are TRBV5-5 and TRBJ1-1; D call uncertain. Trimming stripped 2 bases from V and 1 base from J, with 12 bases between. The CDR3 is made up of 15 amino acids. Per germline, CDR1 SGHKS and CDR2 YYEKEE (reference sequence). As DNA, the CDR3 is TGTGCCAGCAGCTTTCAAGCTTTTTCGAACACTGAAGCTTTCTTT. This codes for CASSFQAFSNTEAFF. Full variable domain (outside the CDR3, taken from reference TRBV5-5 and TRBJ1-1): DAGVTQSPTHLIKTRGQQVTLRCSPISGHKSVSWYQQVLGQGPQFIFQYYEKEERGRGNFPDRFSARQFPNYSSELNVNALLLGDSALYLCASSFQAFSNTEAFFGQGTRLTVV.

This clone was counted between two and nine times. The chain links TRBV4-1 to TRBJ2-7; 7 bases fit TRBD1. The V gene end was trimmed by 0 bases and the J gene end by 7 bases; junction bases not matched to a gene: 9. Germline V CDR1 and CDR2: MGHRA, YSYEKL. The CDR3 spans 15 residues. Here the CDR3 reads CASSQEYRGLREQYF. The DNA of the CDR3 is TGCGCCAGCAGCCAAGAATACAGGGGTTTAAGGGAGCAGTACTTC.

The chain recombines TRBV4-3 with TRBJ2-5; 9 positions agree with TRBD2. V trimming: 6 bases; J trimming: 5 bases; junction bases outside the gene matches: 13. The CDR3 spans 16 residues. In germline, CDR1 is LGHNA, CDR2 YSLEER. The CDR3 DNA follows: TGCGCCAGCAGTCCGGGGCTGCGGGGGGGCCGGGAGACCCAGTACTTC. It yields the protein CASSPGLRGGRETQYF.

V usage is TRBV7-3 and J usage is TRBJ2-7; 8 bases map to TRBD2. This CDR3 spans 15 amino acids. The germline CDR1 and CDR2 sequences are SGHTA and FQGTGA. Trimming took 5 bases from V and 2 from J; bases not matched to a gene: 8. This chain's CDR3 is CASSPRISGAYEQYF. The CDR3 DNA sequence: TGTGCCAGCAGCCCGAGGATTAGCGGGGCCTACGAGCAGTACTTC.

The V and J genes are TRBV14 and TRBJ2-7; D may be TRBD1 (6 bases). V lost 4 bases to trimming and J lost 2 bases, with 15 bases between them. Germline V gene lookup returns CDR1 SGHDN and CDR2 FVKESK. The CDR3 is 15 amino acids. CDR3 region: CASSPNRDKPYEQYF. The DNA of the CDR3 is TGTGCCAGCAGCCCAAACCGGGACAAACCCTACGAGCAGTACTTC.

The rearrangement uses TRBV6-5 and TRBJ1-2, with 8 bases fitting TRBD1. This CDR3 is 15 amino acids long. Germline trimming cut 6 bases from V and 6 bases from J; bases unmatched to any gene: 12. CDR1 and CDR2 (germline): MNHEY, SVGAGI. CDR3 amino acids: CASRPPGGQAHGYTF. CDR3 in DNA: TGTGCCAGCAGACCGCCGGGGGGACAGGCTCATGGCTACACCTTC.

There are a few counts of this clone. The chain is built from TRBV24-1 and TRBJ2-7; 7 bases are a match to TRBD1. V lost 3 bases to trimming and J lost 3 bases; unmatched junction nucleotides: 7. The CDR3 consists of 15 residues. The germline gives CDR1 KGHDR, CDR2 SFDVKD. As DNA, the CDR3 is TGTGCCACCAGTGATACCCGGGACAGAGACTACGAGCAGTACTTC. Amino acid sequence: CATSDTRDRDYEQYF.

This clone was observed once. The chain links TRBV27 to TRBJ1-1; D uncertain. The CDR3 extends over 14 amino acids. V was cut by 4 bases and J by 1 base, with 10 bases left in between. CDR1 and CDR2 from the germline V gene are MNHEY and SMNVEV (reference sequence). The CDR3 region is CASSSHSTNTEAFF. DNA of the CDR3: TGTGCCAGCAGTTCTCACAGCACGAACACTGAAGCTTTCTTT.

The rearrangement joins TRBV7-9 to TRBJ2-7, with D possibly being TRBD1 (5 bases). This CDR3 comprises 13 residues. V lost 0 bases and J 3 bases, leaving 6 bases between the germline ends. Looked up from germline, CDR1 is SEHNR and CDR2 is FQNEAQ (reference sequence). The CDR3 nucleotides are TGTGCCAGCAGCTTAGCAGACAGCTACGAGCAGTACTTC. It codes for CASSLADSYEQYF.

The rearrangement links TRBV19 to TRBJ2-1, with TRBD2 identical over 10 bases. The CDR3 is 14 residues long. The V segment lost 5 bases and the J segment 7 bases; nucleotides outside the gene matches: 5. Germline CDR1 and CDR2: LNHDA and SQIVND (reference sequence). CDR3 coding DNA: TGTGCCAGTAGTGCCGGGACTAGCGTAAATGAGCAGTTCTTC. Its protein product is CASSAGTSVNEQFF.

The J gene is TRBJ2-6, the V gene TRBV10-2; TRBD2 might be the D (5 bases). V was trimmed by 6 bases and J by 2 bases, leaving 20 bases between them. This CDR3 contains 18 residues. The germline V gene has CDR1 WSHSY and CDR2 SAAADI. The CDR3: CASSQPLSHGAGANVLTF. The CDR3 bases are TGCGCCAGCAGCCAACCCTTATCTCACGGGGCTGGGGCCAACGTCCTGACTTTC.

The genes are TRBV15 and TRBJ2-1; D is possibly TRBD1 (5 bases). V lost 9 bases and J 2 bases, leaving 20 bases between the germline ends. Looked up from germline, CDR1 is LNHNV and CDR2 is YYDKDF (reference sequence). The CDR3 sequence is 16 residues long. CDR3 in amino acids: CATGKGSDFTYNEQFF. The CDR3 DNA reads TGTGCCACAGGCAAGGGGTCGGATTTCACCTACAATGAGCAGTTCTTC.

The gene calls are TRBV29-1 and TRBJ2-5; no firm D call. The CDR3 sequence is 13 residues long. The ends were cut back, 7 bases at V and 7 bases at J, with 19 bases in the middle. Germline lookup yields CDR1 SQVTM and CDR2 ANQGSEA. The chain's CDR3 is CSAVQAFGGTQYF. The CDR3, as DNA: TGCAGCGCCGTCCAGGCATTCGGTGGGACCCAGTACTTC.

The rearrangement links TRBV2 to TRBJ1-4, with D perhaps matching TRBD1 (6 bases). This CDR3 comprises 14 residues. V shed 6 bases and J shed 3 bases, with 11 bases lying between them. The V gene's germline CDR1 is SNHLY and CDR2 FYNNEI. CDR3 residues: CASRTGRANEKLFF. The CDR3 bases are TGTGCCAGCAGAACAGGGAGAGCTAATGAAAAACTGTTTTTT. The variable domain in full, with the rest retrieved from reference TRBV2 and TRBJ1-4, is EPEVTQTPSHQVTQMGQEVILRCVPISNHLYFYWYRQILGQKVEFLVSFYNNEISEKSEIFDDQFSVERPDGSNFTLKIRSTKLEDSAMYFCASRTGRANEKLFFGSGTQLSVL.

This clone has ten or more counts. This chain connects TRBV14 to TRBJ2-3; D not resolved. Trimming removed 6 bases from V and 6 bases from J, with 7 bases in between. Germline V gene sequence: CDR1 SGHDN, CDR2 FVKESK. This CDR3 comprises 11 residues. CDR3 coding DNA: TGTGCCAGCAGATCCGGTGATACGCAGTATTTT. The encoded protein is CASRSGDTQYF.

J is TRBJ1-5 and V is TRBV6-6, with D perhaps matching TRBD1 (5 bases). The V gene's germline CDR1 is MNHNY and CDR2 SVGAGI (reference sequence). V was shortened by 6 bases and J by 4 bases, with 10 bases between the two germline ends. This CDR3 spans 13 amino acids. This CDR3 is CASRGDLNQPQHF. The CDR3 DNA is TGTGCCAGCAGAGGGGACTTAAATCAGCCCCAGCATTTT.

The chain employs TRBV5-6 and TRBJ2-5; TRBD2 matches at 12 bases. Germline V CDR1 and CDR2: SGHDT, YYEEEE. J lost 2 bases, V lost 7 bases, and 12 bases had no gene match. The CDR3 is 17 residues long. This chain's CDR3 is CASSASGLAGLQETQYF. In DNA, the CDR3 is TGTGCCAGCTCCGCCTCAGGACTAGCGGGGTTACAAGAGACCCAGTACTTC.

The rearrangement uses TRBV27 and TRBJ2-5; 10 nucleotides line up with TRBD1. CDR1 is MNHEY and CDR2 is SMNVEV in the germline V gene (reference sequence). CDR3 length equals 16 residues. Unmatched junction bases numbered 5, after V lost 0 bases and J lost 4 bases. CDR3 loop: CASSLSDRGLGETQYF. The CDR3 region has the DNA TGTGCCAGCAGTTTATCCGACAGGGGGCTTGGAGAGACCCAGTACTTC.

The CDR3 spells CAWTWSLNTEAFF. The CDR3 bases are TGTGCCTGGACTTGGAGTCTGAACACTGAAGCTTTCTTT. The rearrangement uses TRBV30 and TRBJ1-1, with D unclear. V was pared by 4 bases and J by 0 bases, with 9 bases between. CDR1 is GTSNPN and CDR2 is SVGIG in the germline V gene (reference sequence). The CDR3 loop spans 13 amino acids. The entire variable domain, with the rest obtained from reference TRBV30 and TRBJ1-1, is as follows: SQTIHQWPATLVQPVGSPLSLECTVEGTSNPNLYWYRQAAGRGLQLLFYSVGIGQISSEVPQNLSASRPQDRQFILSSKKLLLSDSGFYLCAWTWSLNTEAFFGQGTRLTVV.

The chain combines TRBV11-2 with TRBJ1-2; 7 nucleotides line up with TRBD1. With V trimmed by 6 bases and J by 0 bases, 10 bases remained unmatched. The CDR3 contains 16 residues. Germline V lookup: CDR1 SGHAT, CDR2 FQNNGV. CDR3 loop: CASSVSTGEANYGYTF. CDR3 nucleotides: TGTGCCAGCAGTGTTAGTACAGGGGAGGCTAACTATGGCTACACCTTC.

The J gene is TRBJ2-1, the V gene TRBV20-1; 10 bases map to TRBD2. This CDR3 comprises 13 residues. Germline CDR1 DFQATT, CDR2 SNEGSKA (reference sequence). The ends lost 3 bases at V and 6 bases at J; junction bases unmatched: 2. CDR3 in DNA: TGCAGTGCTAGTAGCGGGGGGTTCAATGAGCAGTTCTTC. It specifies CSASSGGFNEQFF.

The chain is built from TRBV7-8 and TRBJ2-7, with TRBD2 as a possible D gene (6 bases). CDR1 is SGHVS and CDR2 is FQNEAQ in the germline V gene. V dropped 3 bases and J dropped 1 base, with 13 bases sitting between them. The CDR3 has 15 residues. The CDR3 region has the DNA TGTGCCAGCAGCTTTGGGACTGCCGCATCCTACGAGCAGTACTTC. It yields the protein CASSFGTAASYEQYF.

The rearrangement joins TRBV30 to TRBJ1-1; a weak D match, TRBD1 (6 bases). The V gene lost 0 bases and the J gene lost 5 bases, with 10 bases spanning the gap. The CDR3 contains 13 residues. The germline V gene has CDR1 GTSNPN and CDR2 SVGIG (reference sequence). CDR3 in amino acids: CAWSVPQGTEAFF. The CDR3 region has the DNA TGTGCCTGGAGTGTACCCCAGGGGACTGAAGCTTTCTTT.

V and J are TRBV5-1 and TRBJ2-1; D is perhaps TRBD2 (6 bases). This CDR3 spans 15 amino acids. The germline CDR1 and CDR2 sequences are SGHRS and YFSETQ. V lost 0 bases to trimming and J lost 6 bases, with 13 bases between them. The DNA of the CDR3 is TGCGCCAGCAGCTTGGCCGGGACTCTCTCCAATGAGCAGTTCTTC. Its protein is CASSLAGTLSNEQFF.

This chain uses TRBV4-1 with TRBJ1-6; 7 bases match TRBD1. Germline V lookup: CDR1 MGHRA, CDR2 YSYEKL. V lost 3 bases and J lost 4; bases outside the gene matches: 6. The CDR3 consists of 16 residues. The CDR3 reads CASSQHPGQYNSPLHF. CDR3 DNA sequence: TGCGCCAGCAGCCAGCACCCGGGACAGTATAATTCACCCCTCCACTTT.